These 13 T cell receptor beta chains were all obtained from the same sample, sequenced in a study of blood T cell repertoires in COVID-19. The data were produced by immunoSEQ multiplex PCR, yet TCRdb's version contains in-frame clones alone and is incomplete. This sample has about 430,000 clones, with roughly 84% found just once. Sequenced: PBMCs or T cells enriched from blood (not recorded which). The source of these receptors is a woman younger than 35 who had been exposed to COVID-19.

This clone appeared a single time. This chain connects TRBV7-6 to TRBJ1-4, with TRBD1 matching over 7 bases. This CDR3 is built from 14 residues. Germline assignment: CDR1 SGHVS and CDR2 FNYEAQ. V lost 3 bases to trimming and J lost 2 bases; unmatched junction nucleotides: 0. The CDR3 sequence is CASSLTGTNEKLFF. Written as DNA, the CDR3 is TGTGCCAGCAGCTTGACAGGGACTAATGAAAAACTGTTTTTT.

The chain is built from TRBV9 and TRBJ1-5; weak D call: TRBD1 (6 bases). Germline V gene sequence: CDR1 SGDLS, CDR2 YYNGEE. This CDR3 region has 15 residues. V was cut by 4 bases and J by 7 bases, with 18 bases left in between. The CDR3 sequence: CASSPLGGDGQPQHF. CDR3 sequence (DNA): TGTGCCAGCAGCCCGCTTGGGGGCGACGGACAGCCCCAGCATTTT.

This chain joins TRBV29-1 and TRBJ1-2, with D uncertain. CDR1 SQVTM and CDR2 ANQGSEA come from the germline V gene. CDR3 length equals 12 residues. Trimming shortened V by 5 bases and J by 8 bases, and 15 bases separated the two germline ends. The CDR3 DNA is TGCAGCGTTCAAGCGGGAGGAATGGGCTACACCTTC. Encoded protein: CSVQAGGMGYTF.

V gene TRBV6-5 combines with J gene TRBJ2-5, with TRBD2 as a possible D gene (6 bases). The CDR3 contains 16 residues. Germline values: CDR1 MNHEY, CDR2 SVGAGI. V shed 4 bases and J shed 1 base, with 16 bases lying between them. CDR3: CASSWGLNGGQETQYF. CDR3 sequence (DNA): TGTGCCAGCAGTTGGGGGTTAAACGGGGGCCAAGAGACCCAGTACTTC.

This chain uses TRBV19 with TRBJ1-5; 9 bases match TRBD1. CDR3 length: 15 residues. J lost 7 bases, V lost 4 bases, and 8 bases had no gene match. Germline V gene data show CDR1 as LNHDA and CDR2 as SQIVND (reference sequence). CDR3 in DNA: TGTGCCAGTAGTAGCACCTACAGGGGGCGACAGCCCCAGCATTTT. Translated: CASSSTYRGRQPQHF.

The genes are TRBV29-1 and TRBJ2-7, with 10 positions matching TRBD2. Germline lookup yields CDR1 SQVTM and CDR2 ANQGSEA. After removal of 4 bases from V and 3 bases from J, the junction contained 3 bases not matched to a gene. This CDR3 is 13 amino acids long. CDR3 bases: TGCAGCGTTGGCCCTAGCGGGAGCTACGAGCAGTACTTC. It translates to CSVGPSGSYEQYF.

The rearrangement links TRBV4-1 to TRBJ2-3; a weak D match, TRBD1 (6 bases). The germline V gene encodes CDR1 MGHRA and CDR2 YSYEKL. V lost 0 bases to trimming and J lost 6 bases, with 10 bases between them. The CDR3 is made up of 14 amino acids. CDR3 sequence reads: CASSQDPGVDTQYF. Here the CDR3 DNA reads TGCGCCAGCAGCCAAGACCCAGGGGTTGATACGCAGTATTTT.

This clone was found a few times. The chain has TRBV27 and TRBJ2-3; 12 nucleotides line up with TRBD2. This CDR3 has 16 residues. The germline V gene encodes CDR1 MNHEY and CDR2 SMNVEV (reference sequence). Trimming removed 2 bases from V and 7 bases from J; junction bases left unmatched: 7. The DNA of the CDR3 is TGTGCCAGCAGTTTAACGCTAGCGGGGGGGCAAAATACGCAGTATTTT. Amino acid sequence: CASSLTLAGGQNTQYF.

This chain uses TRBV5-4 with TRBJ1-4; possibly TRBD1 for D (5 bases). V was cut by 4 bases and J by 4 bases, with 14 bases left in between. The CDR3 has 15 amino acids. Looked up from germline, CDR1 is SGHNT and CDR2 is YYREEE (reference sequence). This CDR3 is CASSLQGRSNEKLFF. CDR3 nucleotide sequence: TGTGCCAGCAGCCTGCAGGGTAGAAGTAATGAAAAACTGTTTTTT.

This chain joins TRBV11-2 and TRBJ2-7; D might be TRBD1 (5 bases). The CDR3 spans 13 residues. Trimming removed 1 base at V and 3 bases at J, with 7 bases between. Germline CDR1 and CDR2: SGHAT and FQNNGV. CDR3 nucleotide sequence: TGTGCCAGCAGCTTAGTGCAGGGCTACGAGCAGTACTTC. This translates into CASSLVQGYEQYF.

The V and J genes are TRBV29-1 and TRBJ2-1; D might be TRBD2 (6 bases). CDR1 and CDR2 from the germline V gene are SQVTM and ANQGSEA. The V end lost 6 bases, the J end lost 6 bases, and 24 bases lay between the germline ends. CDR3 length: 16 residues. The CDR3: CSVGGTTSNLGNEQFF. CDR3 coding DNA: TGCAGCGTGGGGGGAACCACTAGCAACCTCGGCAATGAGCAGTTCTTC.

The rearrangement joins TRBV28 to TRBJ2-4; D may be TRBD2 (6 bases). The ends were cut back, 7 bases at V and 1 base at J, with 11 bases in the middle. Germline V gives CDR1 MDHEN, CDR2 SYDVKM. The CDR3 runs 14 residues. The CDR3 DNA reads TGTGCCAGCAACGGGGGAGGCGCCAAAAACATTCAGTACTTC. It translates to CASNGGGAKNIQYF.

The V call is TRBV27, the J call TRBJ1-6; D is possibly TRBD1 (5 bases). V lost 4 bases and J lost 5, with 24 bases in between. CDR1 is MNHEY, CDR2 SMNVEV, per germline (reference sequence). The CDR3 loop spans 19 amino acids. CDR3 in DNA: TGTGCCAGCAGTTCCTCGTCGGAGGGGCCCGACCTTCATAATTCACCCCTCCACTTT. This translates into CASSSSSEGPDLHNSPLHF.